This TCR beta chain appears in the sequencing data of a study of blood T cell repertoires in COVID-19. Study summary: The United States, Italy and Spain supplied acute and convalescent COVID-19 samples.

In the original processing: Reference gene primers were amplified, and this amplification served to estimate nucleated cell counts. Generated by immunoSEQ multiplex PCR, the TCRdb table keeps only in-frame clones and is missing some. The V and J calls and clone size come from that table; D and trimming were worked out from the DNA. The table records tens of thousands of clones, roughly nine tenths of them present only once. The CDR3 consists of 13 residues. Germline V gene lookup returns CDR1 SGHVS and CDR2 FQNEAQ. The V gene lost 2 bases and the J gene lost 4 bases, with 8 bases spanning the gap. This sequence was found in a woman of 80 years or more with acute or convalescent COVID-19. The chain is built from TRBV7-8 and TRBJ1-1; D perhaps matches TRBD1 (6 bases). Sequencing used peripheral blood. CDR3 nucleotide sequence: TGTGCCAGCAGCTTAACAGGGCCCACTGAAGCTTTCTTT. This translates into CASSLTGPTEAFF.